This T cell receptor (beta chain) originates from a study of T cells in Graves' hyperthyroidism and ophthalmopathy. General study findings and limits: Most thyroid clonotypes expanded above 0.001 were also detected in blood.

Germline V gene sequence: CDR1 MDHEN, CDR2 SYDVKM. The CDR3 runs 17 residues. V was cut by 5 bases and J by 2 bases, with 16 bases left in between. This clonotype was counted ten times or more. The target antigen is unknown. Patients with uncontrolled infections, other autoimmune diseases, pregnancy or lactation were excluded. The authors obtained PBMCs from around 10 ml of fresh peripheral blood. Amplification targeted TCR beta CDR3 regions from RNA transcripts. An initial round of RT-PCR targeting the TCR CDR3 relied on the HTBI primer set. In TCRdb, the multiplex PCR reads were re-called with MiXCR into one record per CDR3 protein. The sample holds a few hundred thousand distinct CDR3 sequences, 13% seen once.

This TCR derives from a man aged 25-45 years with Graves' hyperthyroidism that later progressed to Graves' ophthalmopathy. The V gene is TRBV28, the J gene TRBJ1-6, with a possible D match to TRBD1 (5 bases). The sample consisted of blood. The CDR3 nucleotides read TGTGCCAGCAGTCTTATACAGGAGACAACCTATAATTCACCCCTCCACTTT. It specifies CASSLIQETTYNSPLHF.